This record looks at one T cell receptor (beta chain) sequence and its context. At one end the junction does not follow the germline gene, possibly because of a read error. The protocol was immunoSEQ multiplex PCR, while the TCRdb copy is restricted to in-frame clones and leaves out a portion. This sample has 60,000 or so clones, with 65% to 75% found just once. The data were obtained in a study of T cell clones after liver transplantation. For the study at large: Three of the eight recipients were HCV-positive; the rest had non-autoimmune, non-viral transplant indications. Until 12-24 months post-transplant, subjects got standard immunosuppression and no induction. Tolerance: complete withdrawal held at least one year, liver enzymes staying within twice normal.

Germline assignment: CDR1 SEHNR and CDR2 FQNEAQ (reference sequence). The CDR3 is 11 amino acids. The clonotype originates from a human donor who received a liver transplant. Here the sequenced sample was CD4+ T cells from blood, taken before liver transplant. The rearrangement joins TRBV7-9 to TRBJ1-1; D remains ambiguous. CDR3 amino acids: CASSTADRTIF. As DNA, the CDR3 is TGTGCCAGCAGCACAGCGGACCGGACCATCTTT.